The 18 T cell receptor beta chains in this list originate from one sample, sequenced in a study of shared clonotypes between healthy human individuals. Cells designated naive CD8 were CD45RO-negative and were positively selected for CCR7, with terminally differentiated effector memory CD45RA+ cells excluded. The method was immunoSEQ multiplex PCR; TCRdb's version includes in-frame clones alone and lacks a portion of them. The sample shows about 2.1 million clones, under 95% of them seen only once. Sequencing was done on a sample of naive CD8+ T cells from PBMCs. The receptor source for this set is a man aged 18 to 30 in good health. Some clones in this sample may be carry-over from other donors' samples.

The genes are TRBV6-1 and TRBJ1-2; 7 positions match TRBD1. The germline CDR1 and CDR2 sequences are MNHNS and SASEGT. The CDR3 is 17 amino acids. Trimming cost V 2 bases and J 3 bases; bases outside gene matches: 12. CDR3 DNA sequence: TGTGCCAGCAGTGAACTGGGGACAGCCCAAGTGTACTATGGCTACACCTTC. Translating it yields CASSELGTAQVYYGYTF.

This sequence joins TRBV28 and TRBJ1-4, with 9 bases lining up with TRBD1. CDR3 length equals 17 residues. V was clipped by 5 bases and J by 2 bases; unmatched bases: 9. Germline V CDR1 and CDR2: MDHEN, SYDVKM. The CDR3 nucleotides read TGTGCCAGCAGTCAAACAGGGGGCGGGGGCACTAATGAAAAACTGTTTTTT. Translation: CASSQTGGGGTNEKLFF.

J is TRBJ1-2 and V is TRBV27; TRBD1 matches at 9 bases. Looked up from germline, CDR1 is MNHEY and CDR2 is SMNVEV (reference sequence). The CDR3 is made up of 15 amino acids. With V trimmed by 8 bases and J by 4 bases, 11 bases remained unmatched. CDR3 sequence: CASGGDGQGSYGYTF. CDR3 bases: TGTGCCAGCGGGGGGGATGGACAGGGGAGCTATGGCTACACCTTC.

This chain links TRBV19 with TRBJ2-1; no clear D. This CDR3 region has 13 residues. Germline V gene sequence: CDR1 LNHDA, CDR2 SQIVND (reference sequence). Trimming removed 5 bases from V and 4 bases from J, with 9 bases in between. The CDR3 loop is CASSEERYNEQFF. CDR3 DNA: TGTGCCAGTAGTGAAGAACGTTACAATGAGCAGTTCTTC.

The J gene is TRBJ1-1, the V gene TRBV11-2; D remains unclear. Germline V gives CDR1 SGHAT, CDR2 FQNNGV. Trimming took 5 bases from V and 5 from J, leaving 12 bases between them. The CDR3 sequence is 13 residues long. CDR3 loop: CASSPGWGTEAFF. CDR3 DNA: TGTGCCAGCAGCCCCGGTTGGGGAACTGAAGCTTTCTTT.

The chain combines TRBV29-1 with TRBJ2-1; TRBD2 matches at 8 bases. The CDR3 runs 14 residues. From germline, CDR1 is SQVTM and CDR2 ANQGSEA. Losses at the gene ends were 7 bases for V and 7 bases for J; bases not matched to a gene: 12. CDR3 DNA sequence: TGCAGCGCCGCGCGGGAGGCGTTTGGTAATGAGCAGTTCTTC. Translation: CSAAREAFGNEQFF.

The chain carries TRBV7-9 and TRBJ2-7; weak D call: TRBD2 (6 bases). This CDR3 has 18 residues. Germline V CDR1 and CDR2: SEHNR, FQNEAQ (reference sequence). V lost 1 base and J lost 0, with 19 bases in between. CDR3 sequence reads: CASSLVYVGSGHSYEQYF. The CDR3 nucleotides are TGTGCCAGCAGCTTAGTGTACGTTGGTAGCGGACACTCCTACGAGCAGTACTTC.

V is TRBV27 and J is TRBJ2-1; possible D gene TRBD2, 5 bases. The CDR3 runs to 15 residues. Germline CDR1 and CDR2: MNHEY and SMNVEV (reference sequence). V gave up 5 bases and J gave up 6 bases, with 17 bases separating them. The CDR3 DNA reads TGTGCCAGCAGTACCTGGACTCTACAAGGCAATGAGCAGTTCTTC. Protein product: CASSTWTLQGNEQFF.

The CDR3 DNA follows: TGTGCCTGGACTACGAACAGAGAGATTTCACCCCTCCACTTT. This encodes CAWTTNREISPLHF. V and J are TRBV30 and TRBJ1-6; D is unclear. This CDR3 spans 14 amino acids. Trimming took 4 bases from V and 9 from J, leaving 16 bases between them. Per germline, CDR1 GTSNPN and CDR2 SVGIG (reference sequence).

The gene calls are TRBV29-1 and TRBJ2-1; 15 bases agree with TRBD2. Germline loops: CDR1 SQVTM, CDR2 ANQGSEA. CDR3 size: 16 residues. The ends lost 6 bases at V and 3 bases at J; junction bases unmatched: 6. CDR3 protein: CSVGTSGRILYNEQFF. The CDR3 DNA sequence: TGCAGCGTGGGGACTAGCGGGAGGATCCTCTACAATGAGCAGTTCTTC.

V is TRBV28 and J is TRBJ2-2, with 7 positions matching TRBD2. The CDR3 covers 14 residues. Germline CDR1 is MDHEN and CDR2 is SYDVKM. The V gene end was trimmed by 3 bases and the J gene end by 6 bases; junction bases not matched to a gene: 4. The CDR3 region is CASSFRLAAGELFF. The CDR3 nucleotides read TGTGCCAGCAGTTTTAGACTAGCCGCCGGGGAGCTGTTTTTT.

The gene calls are TRBV28 and TRBJ1-1; no clear D. CDR1 and CDR2 from the germline V gene are MDHEN and SYDVKM. The CDR3 has 16 amino acids. V lost 6 bases and J 3 bases, leaving 20 bases between the germline ends. CDR3 loop: CASSLSPPGRYTEAFF. The CDR3 DNA is TGTGCCAGCAGCCTATCTCCCCCTGGACGGTACACTGAAGCTTTCTTT.

This chain connects TRBV10-3 to TRBJ2-7; no reliable D call. The CDR3 runs to 16 residues. V lost 0 bases to trimming and J lost 1 base, with 13 bases between them. In germline, CDR1 is ENHRY, CDR2 SYGVKD. CDR3 nucleotides: TGTGCCATCAGTGAGTCGGGTCAGCTAACTTCCTACGAGCAGTACTTC. Translating gives CAISESGQLTSYEQYF.

The V and J genes are TRBV28 and TRBJ2-7, with D possibly matching TRBD2 (6 bases). The CDR3 contains 13 residues. The germline CDR1 and CDR2 sequences are MDHEN and SYDVKM. V lost 7 bases to trimming and J lost 1 base, with 11 bases between them. The CDR3 nucleotides are TGTGCCAGCAACGCGGGGATTTCCTACGAGCAGTACTTC. Protein: CASNAGISYEQYF.

Points on this clone: Other nucleotide sequences in the sample specify the same CDR3. V is TRBV7-9 and J is TRBJ2-5; D is perhaps TRBD1 or TRBD2 (5 bases each). This CDR3 is 14 amino acids long. CDR1 and CDR2 (germline): SEHNR, FQNEAQ (reference sequence). V shed 1 base and J shed 3 bases, with 9 bases lying between them. The CDR3 loop is CASSLVGAKETQYF. DNA of the CDR3: TGTGCCAGCAGCTTAGTCGGGGCCAAAGAGACCCAGTACTTC. Full variable domain (remainder filled in from reference TRBV7-9 and TRBJ2-5): DTGVSQNPRHKITKRGQNVTFRCDPISEHNRLYWYRQTLGQGPEFLTYFQNEAQLEKSRLLSDRFSAERPKGSFSTLEIQRTEQGDSAMYLCASSLVGAKETQYFGPGTRLLVL.

On this clone: The same CDR3 can be traced to other DNA sequences in this sample. V gene TRBV6-5 combines with J gene TRBJ2-5; 11 bases agree with TRBD2. The length of the CDR3 is 13 residues. The ends lost 7 bases at V and 4 bases at J; junction bases unmatched: 2. Looked up from germline, CDR1 is MNHEY and CDR2 is SVGAGI. This chain's CDR3 is CASKGLAGETQYF. The CDR3 nucleotides read TGTGCCAGCAAAGGACTAGCGGGAGAGACCCAGTACTTC.

V gene TRBV27 combines with J gene TRBJ2-7; 9 bases agree with TRBD1. CDR3 length: 16 amino acids. Germline CDR1 and CDR2: MNHEY and SMNVEV (reference sequence). Unmatched junction bases numbered 4, after V lost 0 bases and J lost 1 base. In nucleotides, the CDR3 is TGTGCCAGCAGTTTATCACAGGGGGCGATATCCTACGAGCAGTACTTC. It yields the protein CASSLSQGAISYEQYF.

The rearrangement uses TRBV19 and TRBJ2-7, with D possibly matching TRBD1 (5 bases). V was shortened by 6 bases and J by 2 bases, with 8 bases between the two germline ends. CDR3 length: 12 amino acids. Germline V gives CDR1 LNHDA, CDR2 SQIVND (reference sequence). Here the CDR3 DNA reads TGTGCCAGTAGAGACAGCGCCTACGAGCAGTACTTC. Translation: CASRDSAYEQYF.